What follows are 21 T cell receptor beta chains derived from one specimen sequenced in a study of sequential checkpoint blockade in melanoma. As for treatment: randomized to nivolumab then ipilimumab (arm A) or the reverse (arm B). Only in-frame clones appear in the TCRdb table, and some are missing; sequencing was by immunoSEQ multiplex PCR. Of some 40,000 clones listed, approximately 91% are singletons. Sequenced material: CD8+ T cells sorted from blood (inferred from file names), taken from a patient given nivolumab and ipilimumab in sequence. Source of these receptors: a human donor with melanoma.

The rearrangement uses TRBV14 and TRBJ1-1; maybe TRBD1 (6 bases). Germline CDR1 is SGHDN and CDR2 is FVKESK. Deletions cut 0 bases from V and 2 bases from J, with 16 bases between. The CDR3 extends over 17 amino acids. CDR3 sequence: CASSQDTGSGGNTEAFF. DNA for the CDR3: TGTGCCAGCAGCCAAGATACAGGGTCGGGTGGTAACACTGAAGCTTTCTTT.

The rearrangement links TRBV27 to TRBJ2-2; TRBD2 matches 11 bases. This CDR3 contains 17 residues. Germline lookup yields CDR1 MNHEY and CDR2 SMNVEV (reference sequence). The V and J ends lost 4 bases and 3 bases, in that order; junction bases with no gene match: 7. CDR3 region: CASSSLAGELYTGELFF. The DNA of the CDR3 is TGTGCCAGCAGTTCACTAGCGGGAGAATTGTACACCGGGGAGCTGTTTTTT.

The chain combines TRBV13 with TRBJ2-7; tentatively, D is TRBD2 (5 bases). Germline V gene sequence: CDR1 PRHDT, CDR2 FYEKMQ (reference sequence). This CDR3 comprises 15 residues. With 0 bases removed from V and 3 bases from J, the gap between germline ends came to 12 bases. This CDR3 is CASSLGYPSNYEQYF. CDR3 nucleotides: TGTGCCAGCAGCTTAGGTTACCCTAGCAACTACGAGCAGTACTTC.

This chain joins TRBV7-9 and TRBJ2-5; D is unclear. Deletions cut 1 base from V and 5 bases from J, with 11 bases between. The CDR3 totals 14 residues. Per the germline V gene, CDR1 is SEHNR and CDR2 is FQNEAQ (reference sequence). CDR3 nucleotides: TGTGCCAGCAGCTTAGACGAGGATGGGGAGACCCAGTACTTC. It specifies CASSLDEDGETQYF.

The chain is built from TRBV5-4 and TRBJ2-7, with 13 bases fitting TRBD2. V was pared by 0 bases and J by 3 bases, with 3 bases of the junction left unmatched. Per germline, CDR1 SGHNT and CDR2 YYREEE (reference sequence). The CDR3 runs 16 residues. Written as DNA, the CDR3 is TGTGCCAGCAGCTTGGGGACTAGCGGGAGCCGCTACGAGCAGTACGTC. This codes for CASSLGTSGSRYEQYV.

The chain is built from TRBV10-1 and TRBJ1-1, with D maybe TRBD1 (6 bases). The CDR3 length is 14 residues. V lost 3 bases and J lost 8, with 16 bases in between. CDR1 is WNHNN, CDR2 SYGVQD, per germline (reference sequence). The CDR3 spells CASSEGGAPPEAFF. DNA of the CDR3: TGCGCCAGCAGTGAAGGGGGAGCACCACCGGAAGCTTTCTTT.

The V and J genes are TRBV7-9 and TRBJ2-1; D ambiguous. Germline values: CDR1 SEHNR, CDR2 FQNEAQ (reference sequence). Trimming cost V 3 bases and J 2 bases, with 5 bases left between them. The CDR3 covers 13 residues. The CDR3 DNA reads as TGTGCCAGCAGCTTTTTTACCTACAATGAGCAGTTCTTC. Protein: CASSFFTYNEQFF.

V gene TRBV5-1 combines with J gene TRBJ2-2, with TRBD2 as a possible D gene (6 bases). Deletions cut 2 bases from V and 6 bases from J, with 17 bases between. This CDR3 is built from 16 residues. Germline V gene lookup returns CDR1 SGHRS and CDR2 YFSETQ. CDR3 in DNA: TGCGCCAGCAGCTTTAATGATTCACCGGGGGCCGGGGAGCTGTTTTTT. It yields the protein CASSFNDSPGAGELFF.

The J gene is TRBJ1-2, the V gene TRBV30; 9 bases are a match to TRBD1. The trim removed 5 bases at V and 5 bases at J, leaving 9 bases unmatched. This CDR3 region has 14 residues. CDR1 is GTSNPN, CDR2 SVGIG, per germline (reference sequence). The CDR3 nucleotides are TGTGCCTGGCCCGGACAGGGGCAAGGGTATGGCTACACCTTC. It specifies CAWPGQGQGYGYTF.

This clone showed up just a few times. This chain links TRBV18 with TRBJ1-1, with a tentative D call TRBD1 (6 bases). V was pared by 2 bases and J by 3 bases, with 16 bases between. From germline, CDR1 is KGHSH and CDR2 LQKENI. This CDR3 comprises 16 residues. The DNA of the CDR3 is TGTGCCAGCTCACCATCGCAGGGGATGGCGGACACTGAAGCTTTCTTT. It is translated as CASSPSQGMADTEAFF.

The chain is built from TRBV4-2 and TRBJ2-2; D is possibly TRBD2 (6 bases). Looked up from germline, CDR1 is LGHNA and CDR2 is YNFKEQ. The CDR3 runs 12 residues. V was shortened by 5 bases and J by 7 bases, with 8 bases between the two germline ends. The CDR3: CASSAGLGELFF. In nucleotides, the CDR3 is TGTGCCAGCAGCGCGGGGCTCGGGGAGCTGTTTTTT.

J is TRBJ2-1 and V is TRBV7-3; no clear D. The germline gives CDR1 SGHTA, CDR2 FQGTGA. The CDR3 is 14 amino acids. Trimming cost V 5 bases and J 5 bases, with 13 bases left between them. The chain's CDR3 is CASSPRGVDNEQFF. Here the CDR3 DNA reads TGTGCCAGCAGCCCCCGAGGAGTCGACAATGAGCAGTTCTTC.

J is TRBJ2-3 and V is TRBV9, with 7 bases fitting TRBD2. Germline CDR1 SGDLS, CDR2 YYNGEE. J was trimmed by 4 bases and V by 3 bases; bases with no gene match: 8. The CDR3 runs to 15 residues. The CDR3 spells CASSAGGLRADTQYF. The CDR3 DNA reads TGTGCCAGCAGCGCGGGGGGACTTAGGGCAGATACGCAGTATTTT.

The J gene is TRBJ1-1, the V gene TRBV9, with D hard to call. This CDR3 has 12 amino acids. The V gene lost 3 bases and the J gene lost 3 bases, with 6 bases spanning the gap. CDR1 is SGDLS and CDR2 is YYNGEE in the germline V gene. The DNA for the CDR3 is TGTGCCAGCAGCGGAGGGTACACTGAAGCTTTCTTT. It yields the protein CASSGGYTEAFF.

In its sample, this clone was seen a few times. The chain uses TRBV28 and TRBJ1-3; maybe TRBD1 (6 bases). The germline CDR1 and CDR2 sequences are MDHEN and SYDVKM. Trimming took off 6 bases at V and 4 bases at J, with 13 bases between the two ends. This CDR3 contains 14 residues. The CDR3 spells CASSSRTEGNTIYF. CDR3 coding DNA: TGTGCCAGCAGCTCTCGGACAGAAGGAAACACCATATATTTT.

The chain has TRBV28 and TRBJ2-7, with D maybe TRBD2 (5 bases). Germline V gene data show CDR1 as MDHEN and CDR2 as SYDVKM. The CDR3 covers 14 residues. V was clipped by 3 bases and J by 2 bases, with 11 bases between them. The CDR3 DNA reads as TGTGCCAGCAGTTTCCGGGGTAAACCCTACGAGCAGTACTTC. Amino acid sequence: CASSFRGKPYEQYF. Using reference TRBV28 and TRBJ2-7 for the parts outside the CDR3, the full variable domain is DVKVTQSSRYLVKRTGEKVFLECVQDMDHENMFWYRQDPGLGLRLIYFSYDVKMKEKGDIPEGYSVSREKKERFSLILESASTNQTSMYLCASSFRGKPYEQYFGPGTRLTVT.

CDR3: CASSQDGGTTEAFF. The CDR3 DNA follows: TGCGCCAGCAGCCAAGATGGCGGGACGACTGAAGCTTTCTTT. The chain carries TRBV4-3 and TRBJ1-1, with a tentative D call TRBD1 (5 bases). From germline, CDR1 is LGHNA and CDR2 YSLEER. With 0 bases removed from V and 5 bases from J, the gap between germline ends came to 10 bases. CDR3 length: 14 residues.

The chain carries TRBV7-9 and TRBJ2-2; TRBD2 matches at 11 bases. With 4 bases clipped from V and 4 bases from J, the junction kept 14 bases outside the gene matches. The CDR3 runs to 19 residues. CDR1 and CDR2 (germline): SEHNR, FQNEAQ (reference sequence). This chain's CDR3 is CASSSNTPGLAVSTGELFF. CDR3 bases: TGTGCCAGCAGCTCTAACACACCGGGACTAGCGGTCAGCACCGGGGAGCTGTTTTTT.

The chain has TRBV5-8 and TRBJ2-1; 9 bases match TRBD1. Unmatched junction bases numbered 3, after V lost 4 bases and J lost 1 base. This CDR3 comprises 15 residues. Germline CDR1 SGHTS, CDR2 YDEGEE. CDR3 sequence: CASSRDRGSYNEQFF. In DNA, the CDR3 is TGTGCCAGCAGCCGCGACAGGGGGTCCTACAATGAGCAGTTCTTC.

Comment on this clone: Other DNA sequences in this sample translate to the same CDR3. The chain employs TRBV4-1 and TRBJ1-5, with D unclear. This CDR3 is built from 14 residues. Germline CDR1 is MGHRA and CDR2 is YSYEKL. V dropped 3 bases and J dropped 1 base, with 7 bases sitting between them. CDR3 loop: CASSQYRSNQPQHF. In DNA form, the CDR3 reads TGCGCCAGCAGCCAGTACAGAAGCAATCAGCCCCAGCATTTT.

The V call is TRBV7-6, the J call TRBJ1-5; D unresolved. CDR1 and CDR2 from the germline V gene are SGHVS and FNYEAQ. Trimming took off 4 bases at V and 1 base at J, with 14 bases between the two ends. The length of the CDR3 is 16 residues. CDR3 coding DNA: TGTGCCAGCAGCTCCCGGGGTGGACGAAGCAATCAGCCCCAGCATTTT. Translated, it gives CASSSRGGRSNQPQHF.